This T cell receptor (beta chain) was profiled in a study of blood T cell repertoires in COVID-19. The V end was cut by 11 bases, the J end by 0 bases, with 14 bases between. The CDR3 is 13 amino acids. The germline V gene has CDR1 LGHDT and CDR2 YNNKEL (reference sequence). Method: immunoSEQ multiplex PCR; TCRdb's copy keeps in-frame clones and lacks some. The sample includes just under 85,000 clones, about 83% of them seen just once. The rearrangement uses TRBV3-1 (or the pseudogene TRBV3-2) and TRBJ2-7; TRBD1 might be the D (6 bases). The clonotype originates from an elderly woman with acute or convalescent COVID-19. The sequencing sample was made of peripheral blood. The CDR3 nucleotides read TGTGCCGGAAACAGGGTTTCCTCCTACGAGCAGTACTTC. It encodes CAGNRVSSYEQYF.